A selection of T cell receptor beta chains follows, all from one sample in a study of Graves' ophthalmopathy and Graves' hyperthyroidism. Each CDR3 protein gets one entry after TCRdb re-called the multiplex PCR reads with MiXCR. The table includes about 1.1 million distinct CDR3 sequences, less than 45% detected once. Sequencing input: peripheral blood or thyroid tissue (not recorded which). All receptors come from an adult man with Graves' hyperthyroidism. CDR3s leave out the opening cysteine and the closing phenylalanine or tryptophan. Clone size, where shown, is once, few, many, or a class for clones that have expanded.

length,J,size,V,CDR3
11,TRBJ1-5,once,TRBV30,AWSQKGPPAQH
14,TRBJ1-1,.,TRBV7-9,ASSFGGQGSYTEAF
11,TRBJ1-2,many,TRBV5-1,ASSVGKRYGYT
13,TRBJ2-7,many,TRBV9,ASRTTTARSYEQY
11,TRBJ2-7,many,TRBV20-1,STSGQGPFEQY
12,TRBJ1-6,.,TRBV15,ATSKSRVGSPLH
8,TRBJ2-7,.,TRBV7-9,ASSPPGQY
12,TRBJ2-5,many,TRBV20-1,SLIEVIAQETQY
12,TRBJ2-5,.,TRBV11-2,ASSPPDRRETQY
13,TRBJ1-2,.,TRBV10-2,ASSDSGQGDYGYT
10,TRBJ1-1,.,TRBV5-1,ASSSGGGGAF
12,TRBJ1-5,many,TRBV10-3,AISEGTGAGPQH
7,TRBJ2-2,few,TRBV24-1,ATSGELF
12,TRBJ2-5,few,TRBV2,ASSLGGAGVAQY
12,TRBJ2-5,.,TRBV6-6,ASINRGYQETQY
13,TRBJ2-2,few,TRBV20-1,SANPGTANTGELF
12,TRBJ2-7,many,TRBV7-8,ASSLGDRSYEQY
11,TRBJ1-1,.,TRBV20-1,SERGPMNTEAF
13,TRBJ1-5,many,TRBV7-2,ASSPGPYSNQPQH
12,TRBJ1-5,many,TRBV20-1,SARAGTGSQPQH
12,TRBJ2-6,.,TRBV5-1,ANEQGSGANVLT
14,TRBJ2-7,few,TRBV12-3/TRBV12-4,ASSSLPGQGRDEQY
14,TRBJ1-5,many,TRBV15,ATSRGSGQGNQPQH
12,.,.,TRBV7-9,ASSDRGREETQY
11,TRBJ2-5,.,TRBV20-1,SASRGGGETQY
13,TRBJ1-5,few,TRBV20-1,SAREGARDSQPQH
14,TRBJ1-4,few,TRBV7-2,ASSAIRWGSDEKLF
12,TRBJ1-2,many,TRBV9,ASCCLGQDYGYT
11,TRBJ1-5,many,TRBV10-2,ASSGTENQPQH
15,TRBJ2-6,.,TRBV7-8,ASSFGQGATGANVLT
11,TRBJ2-3,.,TRBV10-2,ASMMAGADTQY
11,TRBJ1-2,few,TRBV7-9,ASSPRPIYGYT
11,TRBJ2-5,.,TRBV11-2,ASSLMLQETQY
11,TRBJ2-7,many,TRBV6-5,ASIGLAGYEQY
12,TRBJ2-5,.,TRBV20-1,SAMTGQKQETQY
15,TRBJ1-3,.,TRBV7-9,ASSLRPGPLAGNTRY
14,TRBJ1-5,.,TRBV7-2,ASSLPGQGPGWPQH
11,TRBJ2-7,many,TRBV20-1,SVTPGQLYEQY
13,TRBJ1-1,.,TRBV5-1,ASSAGQGFFLEAF
12,TRBJ1-2,many,TRBV10-3,AISTGAQDYGYT
13,TRBJ2-2,few,TRBV20-1,SARDPQGLTGELF
12,TRBJ2-2,few,TRBV20-1,SAIDRVNTGELF
13,TRBJ1-4,few,TRBV7-3,ASSITAGGNEKLF
11,TRBJ2-7,few,TRBV10-3,ASSERGADEQY
13,TRBJ1-4,few,TRBV7-9,ASSLDQVGGEKLF
14,TRBJ2-7,many,TRBV7-2,ASSLQGMRIIYEQY
11,TRBJ2-2,.,TRBV10-3,AISARDTGELF
14,TRBJ2-5,.,TRBV5-1,ASSLELGQSQETQY
13,TRBJ2-7,.,TRBV6-1,ASNTGTSGSSEQY
12,TRBJ2-5,.,TRBV29-1,SVPGQVDMGTQY
14,TRBJ2-7,many,TRBV5-1,ASSPGTVDRIYEQY
13,TRBJ2-2,.,TRBV9,ASNQGPGVTGELF
12,TRBJ1-1,many,TRBV7-9,ASTLQGLNTEAF
14,TRBJ2-7,.,TRBV5-1,ASSLKSSVPTYEQY
12,TRBJ1-1,many,TRBV19,ASSDRAGDTEAF